This TCR beta chain was identified during a study of T cell responses to AZD1222 COVID-19 vaccine. The V and J ends lost 4 bases and 5 bases, in that order; junction bases with no gene match: 3. CDR1 is MNHEY and CDR2 is SMNVEV in the germline V gene (reference sequence). The CDR3 contains 14 residues. This clone was found a few times. What it binds is not known. General observations from the study: Rises in breadth and depth of Spike-specific TCRs came after two AZD1222 doses.

Assay: immunoSEQ multiplex PCR; the TCRdb copy retains only in-frame clones and omits some. The sample lists some 120,000 clones; around 87% were seen once. The origin of this receptor is an adult in good health. Sequencing used peripheral blood, obtained on day 0 of AZD1222 vaccination. The chain is built from TRBV27 and TRBJ2-2, with TRBD2 identical over 8 bases. CDR3 in amino acids: CASSSPGGTGELFF. CDR3 in DNA: TGTGCCAGCAGTTCCCCGGGAGGGACCGGGGAGCTGTTTTTT.